This TCR beta chain was identified in a study of glioma-infiltrating T cells after dendritic cell vaccination. Overall study: Samples are from glioblastoma patients in Phase I and II dendritic cell vaccine trials.

Isocitrate dehydrogenase mutation was absent in all glioblastoma patients. Input was 2 to 2.5 ug genomic DNA, or all available if less. Amplification used 60 V beta primers and 13 J beta primers. Generated by immunoSEQ multiplex PCR, the TCRdb table keeps only in-frame clones and is missing some. The data show tens of thousands of clones, with about four fifths seen just once and about 2% held by the top ten. The CDR3 covers 13 residues. V lost 4 bases to trimming and J lost 10 bases, with 14 bases between them. Germline V CDR1 and CDR2: SGHNT, YYREEE (reference sequence). Sequenced here: blood, sampled before dendritic cell vaccination. The TCR originated in a human donor with glioblastoma. The chain is built from TRBV5-4 and TRBJ1-4; no clear D gene. CDR3 DNA: TGTGCCAGCAGCGTGGGGAGGCATGGAAAACTGTTTTTT. Protein: CASSVGRHGKLFF.